This paragraph reports one T cell receptor beta chain. Its specificity is not known. Sampled blood was obtained at baseline, cycle 4 day 1, and cycle 7 day 1. Per the germline V gene, CDR1 is MNHNS and CDR2 is SASEGT. Trimming removed 3 bases at V and 4 bases at J, with 13 bases between. CDR3 length equals 15 residues. Sequencing used immunoSEQ multiplex PCR; TCRdb keeps in-frame clones, though not all of them. The sample has tens of thousands of clones, 75% to 85% seen once; the top ten hold roughly a quarter. These data belong to a study of OX40 agonist ivuxolimab in advanced cancers. At the level of the study: The eligibility criteria allowed prior anti-PD-1, anti-PD-L1 or anti-CTLA-4 therapy, and about 40% had some.

Points from the study as a whole: Dose levels from 0.1 to 3.0 mg/kg saw CD4+ and CD8+ blood T cells expand clonally by week 6. Expanded clones were, on average, more numerous in CD8+ T cells than in CD4+.

The chain is built from TRBV6-1 and TRBJ2-1; D is perhaps TRBD2 (6 bases). Specimen: CD4+ or CD8+ T cells sorted from blood, collected in a trial of the OX40 agonist ivuxolimab. This receptor was obtained from an adult with an advanced solid tumor such as melanoma, head and neck, liver or kidney cancer. CDR3 loop: CASSETGGGYNEQFF. CDR3 nucleotide sequence: TGTGCCAGCAGTGAGACCGGGGGAGGATACAATGAGCAGTTCTTC.